The clone carrying this TCR beta chain ranks as medium-sized. Its specificity is unknown. This entry comes from a study of liver allograft versus peripheral blood T cells. Study summary: Recipients' peripheral blood served as the comparator for T cell receptor repertoires in transplanted livers.

Study results and limitations: Repertoires of T cell receptors in liver allografts reportedly differed from peripheral blood repertoires.

Each CDR3 protein is one row after TCRdb ran MiXCR on the reads. Of around 600 distinct CDR3 sequences listed, 16% were seen once; the top ten hold less than 20%. The TCR comes from a human patient who had a liver transplant. The graft donor may have given rise to some T cells.

The CDR3 loop reads CSARDDGNQPQHF. The CDR3 coding sequence is TGCAGTGCTAGAGACGATGGCAATCAGCCCCAGCATTTT. The rearrangement joins TRBV20-1 to TRBJ1-5; no firm D call. The CDR3 loop spans 13 amino acids. Germline V gene sequence: CDR1 DFQATT, CDR2 SNEGSKA (reference sequence). Trimming cost V 0 bases and J 2 bases, with 5 bases left between them.